This T cell receptor beta chain was captured by sequencing in a study of blood T cell repertoires in COVID-19. Across the study: The United States, Italy and Spain provided the acute and convalescent COVID-19 samples. The analysed material was cDNA or gDNA that came from T cells, B-cell-depleted T cells, or PBMCs.

In the study's own analysis: Estimation of nucleated cell counts relied on the amplification of reference gene primers. Only in-frame clones appear in the TCRdb table, and some are missing; sequencing was by immunoSEQ multiplex PCR. V and J calls plus clone size are reproduced from that table; the DNA served to infer D and trimming. This table has about 92,000 clones, around 72% appearing once. V gave up 9 bases and J gave up 4 bases; unmatched junction bases: 10. CDR3 length: 15 amino acids. The V gene's germline CDR1 is LNHDA and CDR2 SQIVND (reference sequence). The V and J genes are TRBV19 and TRBJ2-1; 9 positions match TRBD1. This clonotype was obtained from a woman aged 55 to 70 in a cohort sampled during active or convalescent COVID-19. The source material was peripheral blood. This chain's CDR3 is CASDPGQGIYNEQFF. The CDR3 coding sequence is TGTGCCAGCGATCCGGGACAGGGAATATACAATGAGCAGTTCTTC.